A selection of T cell receptor beta chains follows, all from one sample in a study of beta chain features in type 1 diabetes. Here immunoSEQ multiplex PCR was the method, and the copy in TCRdb shows in-frame clones only, minus some. The sample has roughly 340,000 clones, about 14% seen once. Sequencing was carried out using naive CD4+ T cells from blood. These receptors originate from a young woman with type 1 diabetes. CDR3s include the opening cysteine and the closing phenylalanine or tryptophan. D genes are given only for firm matches.

J | length | V | D | CDR3
TRBJ1-1 | 13 | TRBV7-9 | - | CATRRAMNTEAFF
TRBJ2-5 | 16 | TRBV11-2 | - | CASSLDIGARGETQYF
TRBJ2-6 | 17 | TRBV14 | - | CASSQGLLSSGANVLTF
TRBJ1-1 | 14 | TRBV7-9 | - | CASTSGGSYTEAFF
TRBJ2-1 | 15 | TRBV7-9 | - | CASSPRQDGRNEQFF
TRBJ2-3 | 14 | TRBV30 | - | CAWSVLRSTDTQYF
TRBJ2-7 | 13 | TRBV28 | TRBD1 | CASTLGQDYEQYF
TRBJ1-2 | 14 | TRBV7-6 | TRBD1 | CASSLAGTGEGYTF
TRBJ2-1 | 14 | TRBV7-2 | - | CASSLDETRNEQFF
TRBJ1-1 | 20 | TRBV18 | TRBD1 | CASSPRILDRGTRGNTEAFF
TRBJ2-2 | 19 | TRBV7-9 | - | CASSLGPVVPLVNTGELFF
TRBJ1-2 | 13 | TRBV14 | - | CASSQVSFYGYTF
TRBJ2-7 | 13 | TRBV7-9 | - | CASSLVGEYEQYF
TRBJ2-1 | 14 | TRBV7-9 | TRBD1 | CASSRGHWDRGPFF
TRBJ2-2 | 16 | TRBV5-1 | TRBD1 | CASSSDGTGNTGELFF
TRBJ2-2 | 16 | TRBV5-1 | TRBD1 | CASSLGQGAFTGELFF
TRBJ2-3 | 14 | TRBV2 | TRBD2 | CASRERETTDTQYF
TRBJ2-1 | 17 | TRBV7-2 | TRBD2 | CASSLVGTSGAYNEQFF
TRBJ2-5 | 11 | TRBV28 | - | CASSLRETQYF
TRBJ1-1 | 14 | TRBV15 | - | CATSLRAANTEAFF
TRBJ1-5 | 14 | TRBV2 | - | CASSDRVSNQPQHF
TRBJ2-5 | 14 | TRBV30 | TRBD1 | CAWDGTGGRETQYF
TRBJ2-2 | 12 | TRBV18 | - | CASSPRAGELFF
TRBJ2-2 | 16 | TRBV11-3 | TRBD2 | CASSLGSGSTIGELFF
TRBJ1-5 | 15 | TRBV19 | - | CASSPSKQGYQPQHF
TRBJ2-1 | 16 | TRBV23-1 | - | CASSQYNMMTYNEQFF
TRBJ2-4 | 13 | TRBV27 | TRBD1 | CASIHPGQNIQYF
TRBJ2-1 | 11 | TRBV30 | - | CAWSAEDEQFF
TRBJ2-7 | 15 | TRBV28 | - | CASIAGDKSSYEQYF
TRBJ2-2 | 14 | TRBV11-3 | - | CASSQTSSTGELFF
TRBJ2-4 | 13 | TRBV4-1 | - | CASSQTGIAIQYF
TRBJ1-2 | 17 | TRBV29-1 | - | CSVADRGGSGKKHGYTF
TRBJ2-3 | 14 | TRBV30 | TRBD1 | CAWRTGQFTDTQYF
TRBJ2-1 | 16 | TRBV9 | TRBD2 | CASSSWGLAGVNEQFF
TRBJ2-1 | 15 | TRBV18 | TRBD1 | CASSRSGTGGNEQFF
TRBJ2-7 | 14 | TRBV2 | TRBD2 | CASSGLALSYEQYF
TRBJ2-4 | 15 | TRBV4-1 | - | CASSQDGTSKNIQYF
TRBJ2-5 | 16 | TRBV28 | TRBD2 | CASAPNRVAGRETQYF
TRBJ1-1 | 19 | TRBV7-2 | - | CASSFRSGTNHYPNTEAFF
TRBJ1-1 | 14 | TRBV7-9 | - | CASSYRVRDTEAFF
TRBJ1-1 | 14 | TRBV5-1 | - | CASSLRPGGTEAFF
TRBJ1-1 | 14 | TRBV7-2 | - | CASSRRRGDTEAFF
TRBJ2-1 | 15 | TRBV4-3 | - | CASSQYGGQSNEQFF
TRBJ1-1 | 13 | TRBV29-1 | TRBD1 | CSVRTGQNTEAFF
TRBJ1-2 | 15 | TRBV5-4 | TRBD1 | CASSFRQGGPEGYTF
TRBJ1-2 | 11 | TRBV28 | - | CASYGNYGYTF
TRBJ1-1 | 13 | TRBV7-9 | - | CASSPTANTEAFF
TRBJ1-2 | 14 | TRBV7-9 | - | CASSLRAGPYGYTF
TRBJ2-2 | 16 | TRBV5-4 | TRBD2 | CASSGWTSGGTGELFF
TRBJ1-1 | 14 | TRBV23-1 | TRBD1 | CASRDLTGSTEAFF
TRBJ1-5 | 13 | TRBV27 | - | CASSSQGRQPQHF
TRBJ2-3 | 11 | TRBV7-8 | TRBD2 | CTSGGTDTQYF
TRBJ1-5 | 14 | TRBV4-1 | - | CASSQGGYNQPQHF
TRBJ2-4 | 15 | TRBV28 | - | CASHGQSEAKNIQYF
TRBJ2-3 | 14 | TRBV5-6 | - | CASSLGQITDTQYF
TRBJ2-7 | 15 | TRBV7-2 | TRBD1 | CASSRSGTDPYEQYF
TRBJ2-1 | 15 | TRBV28 | - | CASSSSGTSYNEQFF
TRBJ1-2 | 12 | TRBV18 | TRBD1 | CASSPNRGGYTF
TRBJ1-1 | 18 | TRBV13 | TRBD1 | CASSPLGQGARVSTEAFF